This T cell receptor (beta chain) was sequenced in a study of blood T cells in healthy people across ages. This clonotype came up a few times. Primed by a sample-barcoded 5' primer and a J-beta primer mix, a second PCR proceeded for roughly 6 to 12 cycles. TCRdb recomputed calls from the 5' RACE reads with MiXCR, one row per CDR3 protein. The table records more than 650,000 distinct CDR3 sequences, 20% to 25% of them present only once. V lost 6 bases to trimming and J lost 2 bases, with 14 bases between them. Germline lookup yields CDR1 ENHRY and CDR2 SYGVKD. The length of the CDR3 is 15 residues. The sample consisted of blood. The source is a man between 65 and 85 years old in good health. This sequence joins TRBV10-3 and TRBJ2-1; unclear D gene. CDR3 nucleotide sequence: TGTGCCATCAGACAGACCAACACTGCCTACAATGAGCAGTTCTTC. Amino acids: CAIRQTNTAYNEQFF.